The clone carrying this T cell receptor (beta chain) was detected once. The antigen is not known. Extraction of RNA preceded its reverse transcription into cDNA, which served as the sequencing template. Method: immunoSEQ multiplex PCR; TCRdb's copy keeps in-frame clones and lacks some. The sample includes about 130,000 clones, 45% to 50% seen only once; the top ten take around a sixth. This entry belongs to a study of CD8+ T cells in alopecia areata. At the level of the study: Once tofacitinib had been taken for 6 to 18 months, 6 months off drug followed.

Regarding the study as a whole: Relative to mice, TCR sharing across patients was less clear, a difference possibly HLA-related.

Germline V gene lookup returns CDR1 SGHDT and CDR2 YYEEEE. The CDR3 totals 15 residues. The V gene lost 0 bases and the J gene lost 8 bases, with 17 bases spanning the gap. Sequenced material: CD8+ T cells sorted from blood, taken at week 0. The J gene is TRBJ1-2, the V gene TRBV5-6; D uncertain. The clonotype originates from a human donor with alopecia areata. The CDR3 coding sequence is TGTGCCAGCAGCTTGGTCGAGGGCCCGCCTGTAGGCTACACCTTC. Its protein is CASSLVEGPPVGYTF. Supplemented by reference TRBV5-6 and TRBJ1-2, the full variable domain reads DAGVTQSPTHLIKTRGQQVTLRCSPKSGHDTVSWYQQALGQGPQFIFQYYEEEERQRGNFPDRFSGHQFPNYSSELNVNALLLGDSALYLCASSLVEGPPVGYTFGSGTRLTVV.